This T cell receptor (beta chain) was documented in a study of monozygotic twins with inflammatory bowel disease. In regard to this clonotype: The antigen is not known.

Germline lookup yields CDR1 SGHTA and CDR2 FQGNSA. This CDR3 has 17 amino acids. Study results and caveats: For IBD patients, clonotypes shared with others were fewer than for healthy twins, especially with disease activity. Subtypes among T cells remained indistinguishable.

Eight separate reactions per sample yielded the cDNA. Using the 5' RACE reads, TCRdb records one entry per CDR3 protein without DNA. In all, the sample yields 440,000 or so distinct CDR3 sequences. The V call is TRBV7-2, the J call TRBJ1-2; TCRdb returns TRBD1, unconfirmable since there is no DNA. The sequenced sample consisted of blood. This clonotype was sampled from a human donor with ulcerative colitis or Crohn's disease, or a healthy co-twin of an affected twin (not recorded which). The CDR3 loop reads CASSARGQGRRNYGYTF.